The next 27 T cell receptor beta chains were all read from a single sample in a study of blood T cells in healthy people across ages. Sample-barcoded 5' priming and a J-beta primer mix drove a second PCR of 7 to 11 cycles. TCRdb re-called the 5' RACE reads with MiXCR, one entry per CDR3 protein. The repertoire consists of about 2 million distinct CDR3 sequences, with approximately 50% occurring once and the leading ten covering around 2.1%. Sequencing input: blood. The receptors were gathered from a woman in her 40s in good health.

This clonotype was seen only once. V gene TRBV7-8 combines with J gene TRBJ2-1; 10 bases fit TRBD2. The CDR3 covers 16 residues. With V trimmed by 1 base and J by 12 bases, 12 bases remained unmatched. In germline, CDR1 is SGHVS, CDR2 FQNEAQ. CDR3: CASSLGLAGAARGQFF. The DNA of the CDR3 is TGTGCCAGCAGCTTAGGTCTAGCGGGGGCCGCACGTGGGCAGTTCTTC.

This clonotype was detected only a few times. The chain recombines TRBV2 with TRBJ2-1; TRBD1 matches 9 bases. The CDR3 spans 16 residues. The germline V gene has CDR1 SNHLY and CDR2 FYNNEI. The ends lost 9 bases at V and 8 bases at J; junction bases unmatched: 17. The CDR3 bases are TGTGCCAGTCTAGATCGCGGGGACAGGGCGTTGGATGAGCAGTTCTTC. Encoded protein: CASLDRGDRALDEQFF.

The genes are TRBV7-9 and TRBJ1-1; D gene uncertain. V was clipped by 1 base and J by 7 bases, with 7 bases between them. CDR1 SEHNR and CDR2 FQNEAQ come from the germline V gene (reference sequence). This CDR3 is 12 amino acids long. The CDR3 loop reads CASSLGANEAFF. DNA of the CDR3: TGTGCCAGCAGCTTAGGGGCCAATGAAGCTTTCTTT. The entire variable domain, with the rest obtained from reference TRBV7-9 and TRBJ1-1, is as follows: DTGVSQNPRHKITKRGQNVTFRCDPISEHNRLYWYRQTLGQGPEFLTYFQNEAQLEKSRLLSDRFSAERPKGSFSTLEIQRTEQGDSAMYLCASSLGANEAFFGQGTRLTVV.

This clonotype was seen a few times. The chain employs TRBV20-1 and TRBJ2-7; 7 bases line up with TRBD2. The V and J ends lost 1 base and 2 bases, in that order; junction bases with no gene match: 14. This CDR3 spans 17 amino acids. Germline loops: CDR1 DFQATT, CDR2 SNEGSKA (reference sequence). The CDR3 nucleotides read TGCAGTGCTAGAGGATCCGGACTAGGAATGGGGACCTACGAGCAGTACTTC. Translating it yields CSARGSGLGMGTYEQYF.

V and J are TRBV18 and TRBJ1-2; 8 bases are a match to TRBD1. The CDR3 length is 16 residues. Germline V gives CDR1 KGHSH, CDR2 LQKENI. V dropped 1 base and J dropped 0; count of bases not matched to a gene: 4. In DNA, the CDR3 is TGTGCCAGCTCACCACTCCAGGGGGCATCTAACTATGGCTACACCTTC. It is translated as CASSPLQGASNYGYTF.

This clonotype was observed a handful of times. The genes are TRBV27 and TRBJ2-5; D is possibly TRBD1 (6 bases). V was cut by 1 base and J by 5 bases, with 11 bases left in between. Germline assignment: CDR1 MNHEY and CDR2 SMNVEV (reference sequence). The CDR3 consists of 14 residues. The CDR3 loop reads CASSLLGAVETQYF. The CDR3 DNA reads as TGTGCCAGCAGTTTATTGGGGGCCGTTGAGACCCAGTACTTC.

This clonotype was recorded a few times. This CDR3 reads CAVTQGERTDTQYF. DNA of the CDR3: TGTGCCGTAACGCAGGGGGAGAGAACAGATACGCAGTATTTT. The chain joins TRBV2 to TRBJ2-3; 7 nucleotides agree with TRBD1. In germline, CDR1 is SNHLY, CDR2 FYNNEI. V shed 11 bases, J shed 3 bases, and the junction held 11 bases outside the gene matches. The CDR3 loop spans 14 amino acids.

Only a few counts were recorded for this clonotype. The chain employs TRBV5-1 and TRBJ2-1; D possibly corresponds to TRBD1 (8 bases). Trimming removed 5 bases from V and 7 bases from J, with 13 bases in between. The CDR3 totals 13 residues. The germline V gene has CDR1 SGHRS and CDR2 YFSETQ. CDR3 DNA: TGCGCCAGCAGATCACAGGGGGGGAATGAGCAGTTCTTC. It encodes CASRSQGGNEQFF.

A few counts support this clonotype. V gene TRBV7-2 combines with J gene TRBJ1-2; D remains unclear. The germline V gene has CDR1 SGHTA and CDR2 FQGNSA. V was pared by 0 bases and J by 2 bases, with 13 bases between. The CDR3 runs to 16 residues. The CDR3 region is CASSLAGFGENYGYTF. In DNA form, the CDR3 reads TGTGCCAGCAGCTTAGCGGGGTTTGGGGAGAACTATGGCTACACCTTC. Together with reference TRBV7-2 and TRBJ1-2, the CDR3 gives the full variable domain: GAGVSQSPSNKVTEKGKDVELRCDPISGHTALYWYRQSLGQGLEFLIYFQGNSAPDKSGLPSDRFSAERTGGSVSTLTIQRTQQEDSAVYLCASSLAGFGENYGYTFGSGTRLTVV.

The V and J genes are TRBV4-3 and TRBJ2-7; no clear D gene. CDR1 and CDR2 (germline): LGHNA, YSLEER. This CDR3 region has 16 residues. V shed 0 bases and J shed 4 bases, with 16 bases lying between them. The CDR3 sequence: CASSQDLEMGFYEQYF. The CDR3 DNA sequence: TGCGCCAGCAGCCAAGATCTGGAAATGGGGTTTTACGAGCAGTACTTC.

The chain joins TRBV6-5 to TRBJ2-7, with D possibly being TRBD1 (6 bases). Trimming took off 8 bases at V and 4 bases at J, with 18 bases between the two ends. The germline gives CDR1 MNHEY, CDR2 SVGAGI. CDR3 length: 14 amino acids. The CDR3 loop is CASRVGRGGYEQYF. CDR3 bases: TGTGCCAGCCGAGTGGGCAGGGGTGGGTACGAGCAGTACTTC.

This clonotype was seen only a few times. Mismatch with germline at one junction end may stem from a read error. V and J are TRBV9 and TRBJ2-1; weak D call: TRBD2 (5 bases). The CDR3 sequence is 15 residues long. Germline loops: CDR1 SGDLS, CDR2 YYNGEE. The CDR3 DNA follows: TGTGCTAGCAGCGTAGACGGAGGATCCTACAATGAGCAGTTCTTC. Protein sequence: CASSVDGGSYNEQFF.

This clonotype has only a few counts. The chain uses TRBV20-1 and TRBJ1-5; D is unclear. This CDR3 has 14 residues. The V gene lost 0 bases and the J gene lost 6 bases, with 12 bases spanning the gap. From germline, CDR1 is DFQATT and CDR2 SNEGSKA (reference sequence). The CDR3 reads CSAREGSFSQPQHF. CDR3 DNA: TGCAGTGCTAGAGAGGGCAGTTTTAGTCAGCCCCAGCATTTT.

This clonotype was seen ten or more times. The V call is TRBV12-3 or TRBV12-4, the J call TRBJ2-7; a possible D gene is TRBD1 (5 bases). V was pared by 6 bases and J by 0 bases, with 12 bases between. The CDR3 loop spans 14 amino acids. CDR3 sequence (DNA): TGTGCCAGCAGGGGCACAGGAAACTCCTACGAGCAGTACTTC. Protein product: CASRGTGNSYEQYF.

The chain carries TRBV2 and TRBJ2-3; tentative D call: TRBD2 (5 bases). The CDR3 loop spans 10 amino acids. From germline, CDR1 is SNHLY and CDR2 FYNNEI. Trimming cost V 8 bases and J 10 bases, with 10 bases left between them. The CDR3 loop reads CASDGGPQYF. The CDR3 bases are TGTGCCAGCGATGGCGGGCCGCAGTATTTT.

This sequence joins TRBV5-1 and TRBJ1-1; unclear D gene. Trimming took off 0 bases at V and 3 bases at J, with 9 bases between the two ends. The length of the CDR3 is 14 residues. Germline assignment: CDR1 SGHRS and CDR2 YFSETQ. CDR3 protein: CASSLVPEDTEAFF. CDR3 sequence (DNA): TGCGCCAGCAGCTTGGTACCGGAGGACACTGAAGCTTTCTTT.

This chain uses TRBV24-1 with TRBJ2-1; TRBD2 is a possible D gene (5 bases). CDR3 length: 16 residues. V was trimmed by 0 bases and J by 4 bases, leaving 12 bases between them. Germline loops: CDR1 KGHDR, CDR2 SFDVKD. The CDR3 bases are TGTGCCACCAGTGATTTGGTCGGGATTCTATACAATGAGCAGTTCTTC. Its protein is CATSDLVGILYNEQFF.

The CDR3 is CASSQGNNQPQHF. Here the CDR3 DNA reads TGTGCCAGCAGCCAAGGGAACAATCAGCCCCAGCATTTT. The J gene is TRBJ1-5, the V gene TRBV3-1; D remains unclear. Trimming cost V 1 base and J 3 bases, with 4 bases left between them. CDR1 is LGHDT and CDR2 is YNNKEL in the germline V gene (reference sequence). This CDR3 is built from 13 residues.

There are a few counts of this clonotype. The CDR3 region has the DNA TGTGCCAGCAGGACCCGGGACTCCCGATCTGGGGCCAACGTCCTGACTTTC. Its translation is CASRTRDSRSGANVLTF. V and J are TRBV2 and TRBJ2-6, with D possibly TRBD2 on 6 matching bases. CDR1 and CDR2 from the germline V gene are SNHLY and FYNNEI. There are 17 residues in the CDR3. Trimming took off 6 bases at V and 1 base at J, with 16 bases between the two ends.

The rearrangement joins TRBV29-1 to TRBJ1-1; unclear D gene. CDR1 is SQVTM and CDR2 is ANQGSEA in the germline V gene. V was shortened by 7 bases and J by 7 bases, with 10 bases between the two germline ends. The CDR3 covers 10 residues. The CDR3 DNA sequence: TGCAGCGCGGGGAGGGTTGAAGCTTTCTTT. It specifies CSAGRVEAFF.

J is TRBJ2-3 and V is TRBV4-3; D remains unclear. The CDR3 extends over 15 amino acids. The V gene lost 1 base and the J gene lost 6 bases, with 14 bases spanning the gap. The V gene's germline CDR1 is LGHNA and CDR2 YSLEER. For the CDR3, the DNA is TGCGCCAGCAGCCAAGGACACACCTCAAGGGATACGCAGTATTTT. Translated, it gives CASSQGHTSRDTQYF.

V and J are TRBV12-3 or TRBV12-4 and TRBJ2-7; no reliable D call. Trimming stripped 2 bases from V and 7 bases from J, with 9 bases between. The CDR3 runs 12 residues. CDR3 nucleotide sequence: TGTGCCAGCAGTTTATTGACGGAGGAGCAGTACTTC. This gives the protein CASSLLTEEQYF.

The rearrangement joins TRBV29-1 to TRBJ1-6; TRBD1 is a possible D gene (5 bases). This CDR3 has 16 residues. The germline V and J ends were trimmed by 0 bases and 8 bases, with 17 bases remaining between them. The germline CDR1 and CDR2 sequences are SQVTM and ANQGSEA. The CDR3 sequence: CSVEERAGGGHSPLHF. The CDR3 region has the DNA TGCAGCGTTGAAGAACGGGCGGGGGGTGGACATTCACCCCTCCACTTT.

Turning to this clonotype: Germline and junction disagree at one end, which may indicate a read error. The V gene is TRBV29-1, the J gene TRBJ2-3; no clear D. Germline-derived CDR1 and CDR2 are SQVTM and ANQGSEA. This CDR3 spans 11 amino acids. CDR3 region: CSVVGTDAQYF. The CDR3 nucleotides are TGCAGCGTTGTCGGAACAGATGCGCAGTATTTT.

This clonotype occurred a few times. The J gene is TRBJ2-7, the V gene TRBV12-3 or TRBV12-4; 7 bases are shared with TRBD1. This CDR3 spans 15 amino acids. V lost 5 bases, J lost 3 bases, and 10 bases stayed unmatched. The CDR3 DNA reads TGTGCCAGCAGTCCCTACCGGGACAGATACTACGAGCAGTACTTC. It codes for CASSPYRDRYYEQYF.

The CDR3 DNA sequence: TGTGCCAGCAGCTTACGCCAGACTAGCGGTAGTGAGCAGTTCTTC. It is translated as CASSLRQTSGSEQFF. The rearrangement uses TRBV7-2 and TRBJ2-1; 9 nucleotides agree with TRBD2. With V trimmed by 2 bases and J by 9 bases, 8 bases remained unmatched. CDR3 length equals 15 residues. Germline CDR1 is SGHTA and CDR2 is FQGNSA.

CDR3 residues: CASSQGPGVYNEQFF. The CDR3 DNA follows: TGCGCCAGCAGCCAAGGGCCAGGGGTCTACAATGAGCAGTTCTTC. The rearrangement joins TRBV4-1 to TRBJ2-1, with TRBD1 as a possible D gene (6 bases). The V gene's germline CDR1 is MGHRA and CDR2 YSYEKL. This CDR3 is 15 amino acids long. The ends were cut back, 1 base at V and 3 bases at J, with 10 bases in the middle.